The text below deals with one TCR beta chain. Its antigen is still unknown. The sample originates from a study of blood T cells in healthy people across ages. CDR3 size: 16 residues. The germline CDR1 and CDR2 sequences are SGDLS and YYNGEE. The J segment lost 9 bases and the V segment lost 0 bases, leaving 10 bases of the junction unmatched. With a J-beta primer mix and a sample-barcoded 5' primer, a second PCR ran about 6 to 11 cycles. From the 5' RACE reads, TCRdb called clonotypes with MiXCR, one entry per CDR3 protein. Of about 540,000 distinct CDR3 sequences in the sample, 24% were seen once. Whole-study results and caveats: Roughly linearly, TCR beta diversity per million T cells fell as age increased.

The same sample was also used in a study of T cells of mothers and their children. That source reports: Reads recorded for TCR beta CDR3 numbered over 8.5 million per mother and roughly 2.7 million per child.

This TCR derives from a boy aged 10-17 years in good health. The specimen sequenced was blood. V usage is TRBV9 and J usage is TRBJ2-2; 8 bases fit TRBD2. CDR3 amino acids: CASSVGTSLGRRELFF. The CDR3 DNA is TGTGCCAGCAGCGTAGGGACTAGCCTGGGGAGGCGGGAGCTGTTTTTT.